This T cell receptor (beta chain) was documented in a study of T cell changes during pregnancy in multiple sclerosis. The data were produced by immunoSEQ multiplex PCR, yet TCRdb's version contains in-frame clones alone and is incomplete. This sample carries about 77,000 clones, about 93% of them seen once, and the ten largest clones take just over 2.5%. The specimen comprised peripheral blood, sampled after pregnancy. This receptor was taken from a female donor in good health, enrolled as a control in a pregnancy study.

The CDR3 is CAWSVPRASGLHEQYF. The DNA for the CDR3 is TGTGCCTGGAGTGTACCCCGGGCTAGCGGACTCCACGAGCAGTACTTC. The chain links TRBV30 to TRBJ2-7; 7 bases are a match to TRBD2. CDR1 is GTSNPN and CDR2 is SVGIG in the germline V gene (reference sequence). With 0 bases clipped from V and 5 bases from J, the junction kept 13 bases outside the gene matches. The CDR3 is 16 residues long.